The next 18 T cell receptor beta chains were all read from a single sample in a study of identical twins listed by TCRdb under 2016. Libraries were constructed by 5' RACE. The reads were generated on an Illumina HiSeq 2000. In TCRdb, the public reads were trimmed at Q25 with fastp and aligned with MiXCR, with productive beta chains retained. Entries that share a CDR3 protein sequence are merged under the most common genes and DNA. For this sample there are 400,000 to 550,000 distinct CDR3 sequences; 20% to 30% appear just once. About 3% of the sample belongs to the ten largest clones. This sample was also put to use in a study of T cells expressing NK-cell markers.

Material for sequencing was CD4+ T cells sorted from blood. All receptors come from a woman aged 18 to 35 in good health.

This clonotype showed up just a few times. J is TRBJ1-1 and V is TRBV20-1; D is ambiguous. The CDR3 contains 13 residues. Trimming shortened V by 2 bases and J by 3 bases, and 10 bases separated the two germline ends. Per germline, CDR1 DFQATT and CDR2 SNEGSKA (reference sequence). The CDR3 sequence: CSARLELDTEAFF. For the CDR3, the DNA is TGCAGTGCTAGACTTGAATTGGACACTGAAGCTTTCTTT.

Only a few counts were recorded for this clonotype. V is TRBV6-1 and J is TRBJ1-4, with a possible D match to TRBD1 (6 bases). With 5 bases removed from V and 5 bases from J, the gap between germline ends came to 12 bases. Germline V CDR1 and CDR2: MNHNS, SASEGT. The CDR3 length is 14 residues. For the CDR3, the DNA is TGTGCCAGCAGTCAACAGGGAGGGAATGAAAAACTGTTTTTT. Translation: CASSQQGGNEKLFF.

The chain links TRBV5-1 to TRBJ2-3; D may match TRBD1 or TRBD2 (5 bases each). The CDR3 extends over 15 amino acids. Germline assignment: CDR1 SGHRS and CDR2 YFSETQ. The V end lost 0 bases, the J end lost 7 bases, and 15 bases lay between the germline ends. DNA of the CDR3: TGCGCCAGCAGCTTGGTACCAGGGAGCGACTATACGCAGTATTTT. Translating gives CASSLVPGSDYTQYF. The full variable domain, with the rest looked up from reference TRBV5-1 and TRBJ2-3, is KAGVTQTPRYLIKTRGQQVTLSCSPISGHRSVSWYQQTPGQGLQFLFEYFSETQRNKGNFPGRFSGRQFSNSRSEMNVSTLELGDSALYLCASSLVPGSDYTQYFGPGTRLTVL.

This clonotype was found a few times. The chain is built from TRBV29-1 and TRBJ2-7; unclear D gene. The CDR3 is 12 residues long. V dropped 4 bases and J dropped 0 bases, with 7 bases sitting between them. Germline V gene sequence: CDR1 SQVTM, CDR2 ANQGSEA. CDR3 bases: TGCAGCGTTGTCCAGAGCTCCTACGAGCAGTACTTC. Encoded protein: CSVVQSSYEQYF.

This clonotype occurred a few times. The genes are TRBV5-1 and TRBJ1-1, with TRBD1 as a possible D gene (6 bases). Trimming removed 4 bases at V and 5 bases at J, with 18 bases between. Looked up from germline, CDR1 is SGHRS and CDR2 is YFSETQ. The CDR3 is 15 residues long. The CDR3 sequence: CASSPRSEGGTEAFF. DNA for the CDR3: TGCGCCAGCAGCCCGAGATCGGAGGGGGGAACTGAAGCTTTCTTT.

This clonotype was counted only a few times. This chain connects TRBV28 to TRBJ1-5; D perhaps matches TRBD1 (6 bases). V lost 7 bases to trimming and J lost 4 bases, with 17 bases between them. CDR1 is MDHEN and CDR2 is SYDVKM in the germline V gene. The CDR3 loop spans 15 amino acids. The CDR3 loop reads CASTEGGFLNQPQHF. The DNA of the CDR3 is TGTGCCAGCACGGAGGGGGGCTTCTTAAATCAGCCCCAGCATTTT.

This clonotype has a handful of counts. The chain employs TRBV4-3 and TRBJ2-7; TRBD2 agrees at 10 bases. With 5 bases clipped from V and 4 bases from J, the junction kept 8 bases outside the gene matches. CDR1 LGHNA and CDR2 YSLEER come from the germline V gene. The CDR3 totals 15 residues. The CDR3: CASSVVASGSYEQYF. The CDR3 region has the DNA TGCGCCAGCAGCGTCGTTGCTAGCGGGAGTTACGAGCAGTACTTC.

The chain recombines TRBV12-3 or TRBV12-4 with TRBJ1-1, with TRBD1 matching 8 bases. Trimming at V came to 6 bases and at J to 6 bases, leaving 9 bases not matched to a gene. CDR3 size: 14 residues. Here the CDR3 reads CASSKQGVGSEAFF. CDR3 sequence (DNA): TGTGCCAGCAGCAAACAGGGGGTAGGCTCTGAAGCTTTCTTT.

The chain employs TRBV4-1 and TRBJ2-1; the D gene is possibly TRBD1 (6 bases). The germline CDR1 and CDR2 sequences are MGHRA and YSYEKL. This CDR3 has 15 residues. Deletions cut 3 bases from V and 2 bases from J, with 11 bases between. DNA for the CDR3: TGCGCCAGCAGCCAGGACGGGACACCCTACAATGAGCAGTTCTTC. Amino acids: CASSQDGTPYNEQFF.

This clonotype has only a few counts. V and J are TRBV5-1 and TRBJ2-1; 7 bases line up with TRBD1. V lost 7 bases and J lost 2; bases outside the gene matches: 6. This CDR3 is 14 amino acids long. Germline V CDR1 and CDR2: SGHRS, YFSETQ. The DNA of the CDR3 is TGCGCCAGCCGTCCGGGACAGCCCTACAATGAGCAGTTCTTC. Encoded protein: CASRPGQPYNEQFF.

This clonotype was found a few times. The rearrangement links TRBV4-3 to TRBJ1-6; perhaps TRBD1 as D (5 bases). CDR1 and CDR2 (germline): LGHNA, YSLEER. Trimming took 6 bases from V and 7 from J, leaving 16 bases between them. The CDR3 runs to 15 residues. The CDR3 bases are TGCGCCAGCAGTCCGGCGGACGGACAAAATTCACCCCTCCACTTT. Translation: CASSPADGQNSPLHF.

The rearrangement joins TRBV12-5 to TRBJ2-2; 8 nucleotides match TRBD2. J gave up 1 base and V 2 bases, and 0 bases lay outside the gene matches. Germline CDR1 reads LGHNT; CDR2 reads FRNRAP. The CDR3 runs to 15 residues. CDR3: CASGLTSGNTGELFF. The CDR3 bases are TGTGCTAGTGGTTTGACTAGCGGGAACACCGGGGAGCTGTTTTTT.

The chain joins TRBV30 to TRBJ2-3, with 7 bases matching TRBD2. Germline V gene lookup returns CDR1 GTSNPN and CDR2 SVGIG (reference sequence). The CDR3 has 13 amino acids. The trim removed 5 bases at V and 1 base at J, leaving 3 bases unmatched. This chain's CDR3 is CAWGLGGTDTQYF. Written as DNA, the CDR3 is TGTGCCTGGGGACTAGGGGGCACAGATACGCAGTATTTT.

The sample holds one count of this clonotype. The J gene is TRBJ2-3, the V gene TRBV7-6; the match to TRBD1 covers 9 bases. TRBJ1-5 explains the end of the DNA better; the J call may be wrong. The CDR3 spans 15 residues. The germline CDR1 and CDR2 sequences are SGHVS and FNYEAQ. CDR3 DNA sequence: TGTGCCAGCAGCTTACGACAGGGGGGCACAGATACGCAGCATTTT. Translating it yields CASSLRQGGTDTQHF.

A few counts support this clonotype. The chain links TRBV6-6 to TRBJ1-1, with D unclear. Germline-derived CDR1 and CDR2 are MNHNY and SVGAGI (reference sequence). This CDR3 comprises 11 residues. Trimming removed 2 bases at V and 6 bases at J, with 4 bases between. The CDR3: CASSYGPEAFF. DNA of the CDR3: TGTGCCAGCAGTTACGGGCCTGAAGCTTTCTTT.

This clonotype has just a few counts. This chain links TRBV10-3 with TRBJ2-3; D unresolved. This CDR3 comprises 15 residues. V was clipped by 4 bases and J by 6 bases, with 17 bases between them. The germline V gene has CDR1 ENHRY and CDR2 SYGVKD. DNA of the CDR3: TGTGCCATCAGTGGAACCAGACTCTCTGGGGATACGCAGTATTTT. Translated, it gives CAISGTRLSGDTQYF.

This clonotype was picked up a small number of times. The gene calls are TRBV27 and TRBJ2-7; D unclear. V lost 7 bases and J lost 3, with 19 bases in between. CDR3 length equals 15 residues. Germline-derived CDR1 and CDR2 are MNHEY and SMNVEV (reference sequence). In nucleotides, the CDR3 is TGTGCCAGCATTTCAAGGACGGGTGGTGGCTACGAGCAGTACTTC. Its translation is CASISRTGGGYEQYF.

The chain recombines TRBV20-1 with TRBJ1-1; no clear D. The CDR3 covers 12 residues. With 7 bases removed from V and 11 bases from J, the gap between germline ends came to 20 bases. Germline CDR1 DFQATT, CDR2 SNEGSKA (reference sequence). CDR3: CSVKGPSQAAFF. The CDR3, as DNA: TGCAGTGTTAAGGGCCCCTCGCAGGCGGCTTTCTTT.